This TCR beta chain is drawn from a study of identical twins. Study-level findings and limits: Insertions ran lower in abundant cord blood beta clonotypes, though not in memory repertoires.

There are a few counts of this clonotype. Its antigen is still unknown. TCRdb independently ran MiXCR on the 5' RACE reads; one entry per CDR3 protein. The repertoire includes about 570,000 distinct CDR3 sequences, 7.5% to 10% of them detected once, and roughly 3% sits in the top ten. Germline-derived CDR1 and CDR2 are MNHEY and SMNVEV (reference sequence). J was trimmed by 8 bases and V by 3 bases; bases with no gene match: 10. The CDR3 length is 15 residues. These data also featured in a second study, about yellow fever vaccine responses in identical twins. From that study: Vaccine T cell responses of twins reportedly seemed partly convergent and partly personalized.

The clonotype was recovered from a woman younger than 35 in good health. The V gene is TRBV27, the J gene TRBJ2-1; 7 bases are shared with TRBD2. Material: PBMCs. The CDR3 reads CASSFQRGLRDEQFF. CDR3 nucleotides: TGTGCCAGCAGTTTCCAGCGGGGCCTGAGGGATGAGCAGTTCTTC.